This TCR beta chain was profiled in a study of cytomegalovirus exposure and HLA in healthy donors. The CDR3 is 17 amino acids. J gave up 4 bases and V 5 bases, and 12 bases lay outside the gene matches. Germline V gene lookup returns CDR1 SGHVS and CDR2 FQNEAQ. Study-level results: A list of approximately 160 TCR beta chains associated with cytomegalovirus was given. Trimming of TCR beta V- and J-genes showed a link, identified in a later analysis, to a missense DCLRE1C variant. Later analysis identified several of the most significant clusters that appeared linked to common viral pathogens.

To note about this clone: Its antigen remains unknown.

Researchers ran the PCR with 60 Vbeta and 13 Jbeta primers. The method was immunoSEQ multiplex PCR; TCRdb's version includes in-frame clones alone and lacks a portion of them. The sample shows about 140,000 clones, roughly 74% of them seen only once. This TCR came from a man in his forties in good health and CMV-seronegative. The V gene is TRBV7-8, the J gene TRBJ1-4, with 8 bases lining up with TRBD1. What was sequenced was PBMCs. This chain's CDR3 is CASSPGQDSLLNEKLFF. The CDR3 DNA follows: TGTGCCAGCAGCCCGGGACAGGACTCCCTCCTTAATGAAAAACTGTTTTTT.